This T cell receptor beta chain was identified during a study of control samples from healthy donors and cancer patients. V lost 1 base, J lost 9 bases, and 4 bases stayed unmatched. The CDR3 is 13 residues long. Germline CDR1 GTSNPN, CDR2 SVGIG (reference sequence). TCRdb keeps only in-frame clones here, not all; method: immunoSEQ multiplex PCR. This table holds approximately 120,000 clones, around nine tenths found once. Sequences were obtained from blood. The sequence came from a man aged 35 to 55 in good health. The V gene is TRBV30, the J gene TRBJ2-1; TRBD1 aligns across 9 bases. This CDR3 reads CAWSDTGGAEQFF. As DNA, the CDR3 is TGTGCCTGGAGTGATACAGGGGGCGCTGAGCAGTTCTTC. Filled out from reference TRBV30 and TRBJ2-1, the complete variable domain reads SQTIHQWPATLVQPVGSPLSLECTVEGTSNPNLYWYRQAAGRGLQLLFYSVGIGQISSEVPQNLSASRPQDRQFILSSKKLLLSDSGFYLCAWSDTGGAEQFFGPGTRLTVL.